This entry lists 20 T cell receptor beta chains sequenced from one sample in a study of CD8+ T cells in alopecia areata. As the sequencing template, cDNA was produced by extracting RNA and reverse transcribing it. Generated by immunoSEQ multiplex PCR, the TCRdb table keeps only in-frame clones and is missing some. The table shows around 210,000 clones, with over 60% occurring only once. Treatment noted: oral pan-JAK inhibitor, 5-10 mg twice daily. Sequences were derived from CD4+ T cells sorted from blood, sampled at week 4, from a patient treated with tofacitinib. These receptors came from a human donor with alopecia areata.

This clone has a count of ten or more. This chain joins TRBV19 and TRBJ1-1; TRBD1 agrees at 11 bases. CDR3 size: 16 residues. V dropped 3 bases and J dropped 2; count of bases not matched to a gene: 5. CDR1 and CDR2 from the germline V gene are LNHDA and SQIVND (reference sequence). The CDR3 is CASSIPWTGGNTEAFF. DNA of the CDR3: TGTGCCAGTAGTATCCCTTGGACAGGGGGCAACACTGAAGCTTTCTTT.

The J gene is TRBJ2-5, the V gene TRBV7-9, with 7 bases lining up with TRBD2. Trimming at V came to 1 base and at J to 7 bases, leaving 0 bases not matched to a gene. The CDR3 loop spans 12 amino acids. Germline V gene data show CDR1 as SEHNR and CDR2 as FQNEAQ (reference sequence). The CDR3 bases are TGTGCCAGCAGCTTAGGCGGGGGGACCCAGTACTTC. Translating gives CASSLGGGTQYF.

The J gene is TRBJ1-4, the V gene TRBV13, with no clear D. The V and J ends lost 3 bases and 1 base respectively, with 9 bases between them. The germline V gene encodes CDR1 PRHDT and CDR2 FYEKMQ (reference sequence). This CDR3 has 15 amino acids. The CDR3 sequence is CASSFRTITNEKLFF. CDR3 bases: TGTGCCAGCAGCTTCAGGACCATAACTAATGAAAAACTGTTTTTT. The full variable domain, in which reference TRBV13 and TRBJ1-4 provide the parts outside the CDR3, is AAGVIQSPRHLIKEKRETATLKCYPIPRHDTVYWYQQGPGQDPQFLISFYEKMQSDKGSIPDRFSAQQFSDYHSELNMSSLELGDSALYFCASSFRTITNEKLFFGSGTQLSVL.

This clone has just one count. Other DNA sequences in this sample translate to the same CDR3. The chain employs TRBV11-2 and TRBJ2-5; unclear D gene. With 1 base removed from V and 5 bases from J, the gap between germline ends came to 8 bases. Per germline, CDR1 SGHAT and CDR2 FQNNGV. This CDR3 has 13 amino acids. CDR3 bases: TGTGCCAGCAGCTTAGGGGTGAGGGAGACCCAGTACTTC. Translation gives CASSLGVRETQYF.

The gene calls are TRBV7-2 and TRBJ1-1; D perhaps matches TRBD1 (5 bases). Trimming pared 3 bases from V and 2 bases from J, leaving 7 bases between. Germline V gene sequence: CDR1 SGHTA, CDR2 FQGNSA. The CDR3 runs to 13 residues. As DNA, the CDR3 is TGTGCCAGCAGCTTCGACAGTAACACTGAAGCTTTCTTT. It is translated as CASSFDSNTEAFF.

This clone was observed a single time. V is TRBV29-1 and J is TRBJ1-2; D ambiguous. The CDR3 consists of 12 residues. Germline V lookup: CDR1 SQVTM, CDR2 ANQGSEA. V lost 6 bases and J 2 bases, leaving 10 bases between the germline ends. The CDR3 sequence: CSVIGVNYGYTF. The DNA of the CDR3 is TGCAGCGTCATCGGGGTGAACTATGGCTACACCTTC.

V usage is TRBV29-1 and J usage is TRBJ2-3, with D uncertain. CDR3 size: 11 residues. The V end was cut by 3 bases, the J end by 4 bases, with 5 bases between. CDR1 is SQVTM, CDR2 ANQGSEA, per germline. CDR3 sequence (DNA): TGCAGCGTTGACGGCGCAGATACGCAGTATTTT. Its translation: CSVDGADTQYF.

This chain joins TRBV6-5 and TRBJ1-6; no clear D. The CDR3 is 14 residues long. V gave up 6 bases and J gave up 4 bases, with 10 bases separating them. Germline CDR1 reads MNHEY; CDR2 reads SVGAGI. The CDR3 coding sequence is TGTGCCAGCAGACAAGGACCTTATAATTCACCCCTCCACTTT. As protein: CASRQGPYNSPLHF.

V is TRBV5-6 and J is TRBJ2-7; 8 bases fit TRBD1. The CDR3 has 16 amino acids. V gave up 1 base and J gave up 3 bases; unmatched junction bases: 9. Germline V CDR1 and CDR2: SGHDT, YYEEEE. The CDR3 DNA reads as TGTGCCAGCAGCTTGAGGGCCGGACAGGGATACTACGAGCAGTACTTC. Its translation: CASSLRAGQGYYEQYF.

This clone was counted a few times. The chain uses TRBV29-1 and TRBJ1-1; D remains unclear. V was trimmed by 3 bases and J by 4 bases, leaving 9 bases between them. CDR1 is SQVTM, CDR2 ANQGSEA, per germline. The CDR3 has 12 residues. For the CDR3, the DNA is TGCAGCGTTGATTCTGGGAGCACTGAAGCTTTCTTT. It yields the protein CSVDSGSTEAFF.

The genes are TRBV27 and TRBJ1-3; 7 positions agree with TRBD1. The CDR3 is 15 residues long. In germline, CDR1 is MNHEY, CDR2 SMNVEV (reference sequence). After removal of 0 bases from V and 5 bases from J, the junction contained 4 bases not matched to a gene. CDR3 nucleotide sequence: TGTGCCAGCAGTTTATCCAACAGGGGTCGAAACACCATATATTTT. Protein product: CASSLSNRGRNTIYF.

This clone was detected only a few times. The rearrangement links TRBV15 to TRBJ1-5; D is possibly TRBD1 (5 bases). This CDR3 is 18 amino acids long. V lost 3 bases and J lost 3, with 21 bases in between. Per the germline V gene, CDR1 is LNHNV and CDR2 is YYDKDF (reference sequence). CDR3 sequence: CATSRYSRGGANNQPQHF. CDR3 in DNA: TGTGCCACCAGCAGGTACTCAAGAGGAGGGGCGAACAATCAGCCCCAGCATTTT.

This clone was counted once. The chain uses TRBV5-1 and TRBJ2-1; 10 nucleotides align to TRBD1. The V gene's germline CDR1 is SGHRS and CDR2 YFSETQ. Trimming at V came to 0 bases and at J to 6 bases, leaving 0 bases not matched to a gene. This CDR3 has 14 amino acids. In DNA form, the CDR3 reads TGCGCCAGCAGCTTGGGGACAGGGGGCAATGAGCAGTTCTTC. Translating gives CASSLGTGGNEQFF. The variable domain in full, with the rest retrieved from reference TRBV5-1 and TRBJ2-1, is KAGVTQTPRYLIKTRGQQVTLSCSPISGHRSVSWYQQTPGQGLQFLFEYFSETQRNKGNFPGRFSGRQFSNSRSEMNVSTLELGDSALYLCASSLGTGGNEQFFGPGTRLTVL.

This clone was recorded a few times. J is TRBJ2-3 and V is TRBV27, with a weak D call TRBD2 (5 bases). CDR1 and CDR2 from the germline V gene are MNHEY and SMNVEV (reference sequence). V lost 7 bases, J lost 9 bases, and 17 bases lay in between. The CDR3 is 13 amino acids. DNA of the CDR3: TGTGCCAGCAAAACCCTGGGAGAATCAACGCAGTATTTT. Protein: CASKTLGESTQYF.

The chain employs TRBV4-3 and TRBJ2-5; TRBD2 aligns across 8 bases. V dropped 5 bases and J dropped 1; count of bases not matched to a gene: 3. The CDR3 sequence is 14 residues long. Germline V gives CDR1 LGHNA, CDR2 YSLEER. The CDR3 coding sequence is TGCGCCAGCAGCGTCGGGGGGGCCCAAGAGACCCAGTACTTC. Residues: CASSVGGAQETQYF.

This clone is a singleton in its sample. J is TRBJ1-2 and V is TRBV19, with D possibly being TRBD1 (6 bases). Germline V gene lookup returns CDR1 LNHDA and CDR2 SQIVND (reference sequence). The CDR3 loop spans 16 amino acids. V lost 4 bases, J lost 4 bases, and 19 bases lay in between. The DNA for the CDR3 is TGTGCCAGTAGTACCCCAACAGGGTTTTACGGCTATGGCTACACCTTC. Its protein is CASSTPTGFYGYGYTF.

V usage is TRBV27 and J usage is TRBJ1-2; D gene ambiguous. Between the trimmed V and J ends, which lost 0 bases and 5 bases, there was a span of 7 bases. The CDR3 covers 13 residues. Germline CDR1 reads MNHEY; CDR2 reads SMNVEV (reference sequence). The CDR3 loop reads CASSLSEKYGYTF. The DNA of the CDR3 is TGTGCCAGCAGTTTATCGGAGAAGTATGGCTACACCTTC.

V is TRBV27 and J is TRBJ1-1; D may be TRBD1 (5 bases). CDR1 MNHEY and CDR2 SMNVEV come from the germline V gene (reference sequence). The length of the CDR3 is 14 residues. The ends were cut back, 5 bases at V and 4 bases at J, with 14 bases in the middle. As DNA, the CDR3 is TGTGCCAGCAGTCGGCAGGAAAGGGGCACTGAAGCTTTCTTT. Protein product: CASSRQERGTEAFF.

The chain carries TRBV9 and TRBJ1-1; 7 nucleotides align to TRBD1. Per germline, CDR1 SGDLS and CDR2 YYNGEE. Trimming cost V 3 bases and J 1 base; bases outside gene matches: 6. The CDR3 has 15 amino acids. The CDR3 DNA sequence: TGTGCCAGCAGCGCCTCGGGACAGCCGAACACTGAAGCTTTCTTT. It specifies CASSASGQPNTEAFF.

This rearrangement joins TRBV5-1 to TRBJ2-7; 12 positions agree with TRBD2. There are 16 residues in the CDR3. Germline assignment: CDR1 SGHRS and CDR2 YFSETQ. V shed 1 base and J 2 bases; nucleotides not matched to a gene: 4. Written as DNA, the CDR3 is TGCGCCAGCAGCTTGTACCTAGCGGGGGGGCCCTACGAGCAGTACTTC. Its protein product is CASSLYLAGGPYEQYF.